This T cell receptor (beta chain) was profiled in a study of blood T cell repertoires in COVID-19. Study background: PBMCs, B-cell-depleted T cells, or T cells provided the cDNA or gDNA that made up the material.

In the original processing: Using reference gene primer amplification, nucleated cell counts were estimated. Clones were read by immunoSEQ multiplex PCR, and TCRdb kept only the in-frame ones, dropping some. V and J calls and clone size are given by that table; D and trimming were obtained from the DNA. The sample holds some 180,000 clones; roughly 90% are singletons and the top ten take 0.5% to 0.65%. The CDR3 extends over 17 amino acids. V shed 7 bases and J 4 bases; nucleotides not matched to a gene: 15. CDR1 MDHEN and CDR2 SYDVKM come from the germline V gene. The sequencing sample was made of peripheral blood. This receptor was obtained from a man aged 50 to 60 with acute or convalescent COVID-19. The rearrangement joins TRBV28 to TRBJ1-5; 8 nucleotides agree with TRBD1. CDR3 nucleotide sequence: TGTGCCAGCAATAGACAGGGGCCCTTCACCCCAAATCAGCCCCAGCATTTT. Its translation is CASNRQGPFTPNQPQHF.